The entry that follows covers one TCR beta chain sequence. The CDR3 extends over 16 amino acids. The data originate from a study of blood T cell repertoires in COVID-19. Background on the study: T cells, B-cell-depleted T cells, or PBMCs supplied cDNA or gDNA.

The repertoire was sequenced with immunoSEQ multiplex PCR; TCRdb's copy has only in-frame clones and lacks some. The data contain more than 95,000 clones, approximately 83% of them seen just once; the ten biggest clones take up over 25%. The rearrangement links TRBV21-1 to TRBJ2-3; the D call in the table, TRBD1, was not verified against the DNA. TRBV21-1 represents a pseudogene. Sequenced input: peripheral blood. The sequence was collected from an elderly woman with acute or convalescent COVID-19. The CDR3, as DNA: TGTGCCAGCAGCAAAGTTAACAGGGGGCGAACAGATACGCAGTATTTT. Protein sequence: CASSKVNRGRTDTQYF.